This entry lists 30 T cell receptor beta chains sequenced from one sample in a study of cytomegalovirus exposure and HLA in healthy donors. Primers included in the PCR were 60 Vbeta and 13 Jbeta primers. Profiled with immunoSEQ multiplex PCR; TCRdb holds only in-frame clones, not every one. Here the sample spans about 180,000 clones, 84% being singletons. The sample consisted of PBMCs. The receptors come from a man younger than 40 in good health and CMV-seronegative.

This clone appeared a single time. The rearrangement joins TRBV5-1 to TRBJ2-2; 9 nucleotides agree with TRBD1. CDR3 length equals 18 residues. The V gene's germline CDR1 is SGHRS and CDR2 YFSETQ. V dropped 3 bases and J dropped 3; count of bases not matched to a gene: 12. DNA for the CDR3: TGCGCCAGCAGCTCACTCCGAACGGGACAGGGTTACACCGGGGAGCTGTTTTTT. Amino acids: CASSSLRTGQGYTGELFF.

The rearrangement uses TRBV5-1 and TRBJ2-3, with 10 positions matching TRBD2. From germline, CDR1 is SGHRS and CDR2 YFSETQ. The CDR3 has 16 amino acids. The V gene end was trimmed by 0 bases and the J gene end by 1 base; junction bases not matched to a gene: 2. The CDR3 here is CASSLEGTSGTDTQYF. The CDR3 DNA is TGCGCCAGCAGCTTGGAGGGGACTAGCGGCACAGATACGCAGTATTTT.

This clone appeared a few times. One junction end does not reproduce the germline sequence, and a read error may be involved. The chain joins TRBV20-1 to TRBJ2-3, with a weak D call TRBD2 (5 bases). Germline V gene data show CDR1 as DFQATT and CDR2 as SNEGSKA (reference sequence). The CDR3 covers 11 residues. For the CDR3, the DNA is TGCAGTGCTAGACCTCTAGCACTACACACTTTT. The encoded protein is CSARPLALHTF.

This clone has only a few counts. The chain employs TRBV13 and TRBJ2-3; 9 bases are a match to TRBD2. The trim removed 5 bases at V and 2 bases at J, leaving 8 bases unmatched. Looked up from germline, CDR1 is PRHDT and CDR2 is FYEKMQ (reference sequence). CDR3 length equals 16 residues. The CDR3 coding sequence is TGTGCCAGCAGCAGCCGCGGGGGGGAGATCACAGATACGCAGTATTTT. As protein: CASSSRGGEITDTQYF. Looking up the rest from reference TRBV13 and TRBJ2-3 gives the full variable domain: AAGVIQSPRHLIKEKRETATLKCYPIPRHDTVYWYQQGPGQDPQFLISFYEKMQSDKGSIPDRFSAQQFSDYHSELNMSSLELGDSALYFCASSSRGGEITDTQYFGPGTRLTVL.

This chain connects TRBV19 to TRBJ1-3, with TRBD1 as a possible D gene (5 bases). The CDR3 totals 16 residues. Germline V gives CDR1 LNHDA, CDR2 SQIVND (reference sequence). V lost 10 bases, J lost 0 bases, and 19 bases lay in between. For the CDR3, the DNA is TGTGCCACTCGCTACAAACGGGGGGTCTCTGGAAACACCATATATTTT. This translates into CATRYKRGVSGNTIYF.

This CDR3 is CASRGTAAYEQYF. The CDR3 nucleotides are TGTGCCAGCAGGGGGACAGCAGCCTACGAGCAGTACTTC. The gene calls are TRBV11-2 and TRBJ2-7, with 7 bases aligning to TRBD1. Germline CDR1 is SGHAT and CDR2 is FQNNGV. V lost 6 bases to trimming and J lost 2 bases; unmatched junction nucleotides: 4. There are 13 residues in the CDR3.

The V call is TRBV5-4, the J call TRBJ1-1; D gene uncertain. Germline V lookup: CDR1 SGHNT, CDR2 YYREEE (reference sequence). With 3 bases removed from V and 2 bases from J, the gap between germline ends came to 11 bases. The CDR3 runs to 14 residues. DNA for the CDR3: TGTGCCAGCAGCTCCAGGAATGTCAACACTGAAGCTTTCTTT. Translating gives CASSSRNVNTEAFF.

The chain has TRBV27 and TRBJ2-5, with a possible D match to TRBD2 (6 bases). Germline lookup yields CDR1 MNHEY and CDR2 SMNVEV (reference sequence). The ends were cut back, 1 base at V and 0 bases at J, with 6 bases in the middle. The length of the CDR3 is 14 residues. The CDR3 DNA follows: TGTGCCAGCAGTTTATGGGGGGACCAAGAGACCCAGTACTTC. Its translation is CASSLWGDQETQYF.

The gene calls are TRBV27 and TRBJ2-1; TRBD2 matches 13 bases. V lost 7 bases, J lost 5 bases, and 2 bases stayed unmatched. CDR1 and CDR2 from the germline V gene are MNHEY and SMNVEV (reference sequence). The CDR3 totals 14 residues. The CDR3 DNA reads TGTGCCAGCAACGGACTAGCGGGGGACAATGAGCAGTTCTTC. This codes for CASNGLAGDNEQFF.

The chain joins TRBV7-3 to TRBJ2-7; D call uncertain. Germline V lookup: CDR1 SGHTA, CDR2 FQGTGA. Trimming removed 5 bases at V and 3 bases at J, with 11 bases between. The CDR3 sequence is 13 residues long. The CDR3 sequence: CASSLTRHYEQYF. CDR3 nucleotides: TGTGCCAGCAGCCTCACACGTCACTACGAGCAGTACTTC.

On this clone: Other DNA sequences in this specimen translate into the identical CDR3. This chain's CDR3 is CASSLEYGTAFRTDTQYF. Written as DNA, the CDR3 is TGTGCCAGCAGCTTAGAATACGGGACTGCCTTTCGCACAGATACGCAGTATTTT. This rearrangement joins TRBV7-9 to TRBJ2-3; possible D gene TRBD2, 6 bases. V was pared by 1 base and J by 1 base, with 18 bases between. Germline V gene lookup returns CDR1 SEHNR and CDR2 FQNEAQ (reference sequence). There are 18 residues in the CDR3.

CDR3 bases: TGTGCCAGCCAGCCGACCCAGGGGAAAGCTAACTATGGCTACACCTTC. It is translated as CASQPTQGKANYGYTF. V gene TRBV19 combines with J gene TRBJ1-2; a weak D match, TRBD1 (6 bases). The CDR3 length is 16 residues. Germline-derived CDR1 and CDR2 are LNHDA and SQIVND (reference sequence). Trimming removed 9 bases from V and 0 bases from J, with 20 bases in between. Filled out from reference TRBV19 and TRBJ1-2, the complete variable domain reads DGGITQSPKYLFRKEGQNVTLSCEQNLNHDAMYWYRQDPGQGLRLIYYSQIVNDFQKGDIAEGYSVSREKKESFPLTVTSAQKNPTAFYLCASQPTQGKANYGYTFGSGTRLTVV.

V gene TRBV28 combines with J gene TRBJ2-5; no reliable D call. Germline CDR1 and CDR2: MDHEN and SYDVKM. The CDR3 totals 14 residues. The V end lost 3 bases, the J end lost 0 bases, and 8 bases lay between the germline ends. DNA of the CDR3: TGTGCCAGCAGTTTGGGCAAGTACCAAGAGACCCAGTACTTC. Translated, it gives CASSLGKYQETQYF.

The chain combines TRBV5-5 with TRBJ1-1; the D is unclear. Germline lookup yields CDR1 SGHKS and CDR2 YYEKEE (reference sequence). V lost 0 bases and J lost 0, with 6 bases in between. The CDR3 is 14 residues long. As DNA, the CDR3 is TGTGCCAGCAGCTTGGTTATCCTGAACACTGAAGCTTTCTTT. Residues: CASSLVILNTEAFF.

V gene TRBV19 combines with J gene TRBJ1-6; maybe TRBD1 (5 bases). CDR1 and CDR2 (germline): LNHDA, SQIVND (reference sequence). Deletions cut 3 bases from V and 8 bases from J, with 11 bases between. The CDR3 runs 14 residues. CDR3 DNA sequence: TGTGCCAGTAGTATTCAGGGTGGGTATTCACCCCTCCACTTT. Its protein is CASSIQGGYSPLHF.

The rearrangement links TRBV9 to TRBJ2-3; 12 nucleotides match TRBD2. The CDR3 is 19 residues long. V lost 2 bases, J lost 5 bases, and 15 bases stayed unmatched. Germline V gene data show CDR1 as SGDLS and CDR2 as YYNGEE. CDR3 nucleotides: TGTGCCAGCAGCGTGGCGACTAGCGGGAGTACGAGTTTATTAGATACGCAGTATTTT. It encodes CASSVATSGSTSLLDTQYF. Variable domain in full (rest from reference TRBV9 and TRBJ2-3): DSGVTQTPKHLITATGQRVTLRCSPRSGDLSVYWYQQSLDQGLQFLIQYYNGEERAKGNILERFSAQQFPDLHSELNLSSLELGDSALYFCASSVATSGSTSLLDTQYFGPGTRLTVL.

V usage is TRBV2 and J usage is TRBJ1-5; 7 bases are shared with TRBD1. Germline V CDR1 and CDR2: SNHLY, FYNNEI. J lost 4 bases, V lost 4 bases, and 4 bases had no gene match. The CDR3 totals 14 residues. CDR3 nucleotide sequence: TGTGCCAGCAGTGCGCAGGGGGTTAATCAGCCCCAGCATTTT. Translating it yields CASSAQGVNQPQHF.

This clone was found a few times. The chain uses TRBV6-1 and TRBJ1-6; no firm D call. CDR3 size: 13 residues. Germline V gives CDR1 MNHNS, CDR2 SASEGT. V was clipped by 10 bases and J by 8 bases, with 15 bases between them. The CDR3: CATQRYEYSPLHF. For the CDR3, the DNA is TGTGCCACCCAGAGGTATGAGTATTCACCCCTCCACTTT.

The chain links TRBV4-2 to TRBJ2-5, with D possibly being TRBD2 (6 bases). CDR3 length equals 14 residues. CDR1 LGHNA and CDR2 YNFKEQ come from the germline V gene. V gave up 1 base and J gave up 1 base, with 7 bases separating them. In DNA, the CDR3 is TGTGCCAGCAGCCAAGGCGGGGTCCAAGAGACCCAGTACTTC. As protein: CASSQGGVQETQYF.

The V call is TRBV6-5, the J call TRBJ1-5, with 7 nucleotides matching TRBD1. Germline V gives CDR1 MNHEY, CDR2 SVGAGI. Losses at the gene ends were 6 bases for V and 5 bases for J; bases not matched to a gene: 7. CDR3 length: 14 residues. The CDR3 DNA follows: TGTGCCAGCAGCTCCGGGACAGTCCATCAGCCCCAGCATTTT. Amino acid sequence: CASSSGTVHQPQHF.

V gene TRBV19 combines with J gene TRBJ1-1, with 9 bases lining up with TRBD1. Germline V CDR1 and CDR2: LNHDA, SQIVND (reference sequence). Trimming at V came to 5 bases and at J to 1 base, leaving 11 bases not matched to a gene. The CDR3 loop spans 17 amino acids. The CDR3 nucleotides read TGTGCCAGTAGTGTTAGGCCTGGGACAGGGTCGAACACTGAAGCTTTCTTT. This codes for CASSVRPGTGSNTEAFF.

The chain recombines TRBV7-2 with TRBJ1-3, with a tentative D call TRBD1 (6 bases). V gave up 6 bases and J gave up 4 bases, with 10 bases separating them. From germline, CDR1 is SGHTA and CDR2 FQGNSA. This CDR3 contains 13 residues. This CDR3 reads CASSYDRGNTIYF. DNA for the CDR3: TGTGCCAGCAGTTACGACAGGGGAAACACCATATATTTT. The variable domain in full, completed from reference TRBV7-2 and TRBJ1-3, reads GAGVSQSPSNKVTEKGKDVELRCDPISGHTALYWYRQSLGQGLEFLIYFQGNSAPDKSGLPSDRFSAERTGGSVSTLTIQRTQQEDSAVYLCASSYDRGNTIYFGEGSWLTVV.

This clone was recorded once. The CDR3 spells CASGRGPKEQFF. The DNA for the CDR3 is TGTGCCAGCGGGCGGGGACCCAAAGAGCAGTTCTTC. The J gene is TRBJ2-1, the V gene TRBV7-9, with D tentatively TRBD2 (6 bases). CDR1 SEHNR and CDR2 FQNEAQ come from the germline V gene (reference sequence). The CDR3 runs 12 residues. V was clipped by 8 bases and J by 10 bases, with 15 bases between them.

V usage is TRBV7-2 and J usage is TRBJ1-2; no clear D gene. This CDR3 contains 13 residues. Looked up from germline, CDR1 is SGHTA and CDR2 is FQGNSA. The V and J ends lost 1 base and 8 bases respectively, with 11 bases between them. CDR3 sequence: CASSLVGWEGYTF. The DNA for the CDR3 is TGTGCCAGCAGCTTAGTAGGGTGGGAGGGCTACACCTTC.

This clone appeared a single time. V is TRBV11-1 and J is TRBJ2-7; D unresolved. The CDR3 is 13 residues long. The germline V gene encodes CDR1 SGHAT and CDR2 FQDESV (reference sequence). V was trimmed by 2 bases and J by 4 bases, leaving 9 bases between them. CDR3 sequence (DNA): TGTGCCAGCAGCTTACGTGACTTGTACGAGCAGTACTTC. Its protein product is CASSLRDLYEQYF.

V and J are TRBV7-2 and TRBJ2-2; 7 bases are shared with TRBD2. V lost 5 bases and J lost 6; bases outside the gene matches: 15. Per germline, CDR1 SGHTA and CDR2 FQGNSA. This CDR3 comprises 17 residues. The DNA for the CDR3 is TGTGCCAGCAGCGGACGGGTTGCGGGAGTCGTCGCCGGGGAGCTGTTTTTT. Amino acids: CASSGRVAGVVAGELFF.

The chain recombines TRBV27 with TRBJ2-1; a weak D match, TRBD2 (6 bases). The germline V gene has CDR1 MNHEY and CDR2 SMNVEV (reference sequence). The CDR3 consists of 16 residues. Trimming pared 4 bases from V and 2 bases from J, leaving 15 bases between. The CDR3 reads CASSSPQSGPYNEQFF. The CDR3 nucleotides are TGTGCCAGCAGTTCCCCCCAGAGCGGGCCCTACAATGAGCAGTTCTTC.

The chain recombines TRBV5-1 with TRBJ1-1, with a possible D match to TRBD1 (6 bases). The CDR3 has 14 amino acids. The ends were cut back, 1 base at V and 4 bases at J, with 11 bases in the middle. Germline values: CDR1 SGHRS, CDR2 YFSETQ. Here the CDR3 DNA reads TGCGCCAGCAGCTTGCGTACAGGGAGCACTGAAGCTTTCTTT. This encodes CASSLRTGSTEAFF.

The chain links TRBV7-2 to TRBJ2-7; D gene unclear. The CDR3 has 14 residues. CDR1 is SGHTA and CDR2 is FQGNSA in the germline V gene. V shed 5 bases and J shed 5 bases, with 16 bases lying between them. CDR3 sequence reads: CASSPYTVLNEQYF. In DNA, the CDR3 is TGTGCCAGCAGCCCATACACAGTGTTGAACGAGCAGTACTTC. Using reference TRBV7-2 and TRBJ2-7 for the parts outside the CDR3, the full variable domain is GAGVSQSPSNKVTEKGKDVELRCDPISGHTALYWYRQSLGQGLEFLIYFQGNSAPDKSGLPSDRFSAERTGGSVSTLTIQRTQQEDSAVYLCASSPYTVLNEQYFGPGTRLTVT.

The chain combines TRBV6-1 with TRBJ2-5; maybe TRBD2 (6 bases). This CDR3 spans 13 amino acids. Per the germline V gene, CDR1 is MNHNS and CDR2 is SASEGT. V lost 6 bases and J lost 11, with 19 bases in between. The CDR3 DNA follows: TGTGCCAGCAGACCTACGCATGGCGGGGAGCAGTACTTC. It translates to CASRPTHGGEQYF.